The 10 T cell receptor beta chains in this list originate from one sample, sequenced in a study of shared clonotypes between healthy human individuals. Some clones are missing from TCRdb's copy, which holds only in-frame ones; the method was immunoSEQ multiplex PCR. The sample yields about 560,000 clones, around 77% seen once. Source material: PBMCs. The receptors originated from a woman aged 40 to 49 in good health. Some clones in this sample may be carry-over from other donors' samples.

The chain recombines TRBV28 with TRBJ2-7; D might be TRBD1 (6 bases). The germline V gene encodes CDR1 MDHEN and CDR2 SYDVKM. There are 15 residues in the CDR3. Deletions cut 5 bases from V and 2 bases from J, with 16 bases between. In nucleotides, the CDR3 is TGTGCCAGCAGTCCCTGGGGGACAACCGCCTACGAGCAGTACTTC. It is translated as CASSPWGTTAYEQYF.

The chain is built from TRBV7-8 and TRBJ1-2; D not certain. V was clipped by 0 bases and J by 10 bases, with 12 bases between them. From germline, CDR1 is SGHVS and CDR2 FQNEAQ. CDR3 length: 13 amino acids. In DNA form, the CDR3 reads TGTGCCAGCAGCTTAGCTGGCGGGTTTGACTACACCTTC. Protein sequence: CASSLAGGFDYTF. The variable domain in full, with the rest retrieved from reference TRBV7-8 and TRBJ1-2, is GAGVSQSPRYKVAKRGQDVALRCDPISGHVSLFWYQQALGQGPEFLTYFQNEAQLDKSGLPSDRFFAERPEGSVSTLKIQRTQQEDSAVYLCASSLAGGFDYTFGSGTRLTVV.

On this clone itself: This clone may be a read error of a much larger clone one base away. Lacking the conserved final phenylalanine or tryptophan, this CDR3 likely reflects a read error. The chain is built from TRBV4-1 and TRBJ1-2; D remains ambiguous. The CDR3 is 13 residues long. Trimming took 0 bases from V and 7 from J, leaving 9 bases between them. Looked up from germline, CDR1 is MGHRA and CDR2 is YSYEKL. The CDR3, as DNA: TGCGCCAGCAGCCAAGATTCCCCGACTGGCTACACCTTG. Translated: CASSQDSPTGYTL.

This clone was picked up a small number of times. This chain's CDR3 is CASSFSGGVETQYF. The CDR3 DNA follows: TGTGCCAGCAGCTTTTCAGGTGGCGTCGAGACCCAGTACTTC. This chain links TRBV5-6 with TRBJ2-5, with D unclear. The V gene's germline CDR1 is SGHDT and CDR2 YYEEEE. The CDR3 is 14 amino acids. Trimming removed 2 bases from V and 5 bases from J, with 13 bases in between.

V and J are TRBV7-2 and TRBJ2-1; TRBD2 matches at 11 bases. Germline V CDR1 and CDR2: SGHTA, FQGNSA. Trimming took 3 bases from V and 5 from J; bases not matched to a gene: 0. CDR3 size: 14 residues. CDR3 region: CASSFSGRDNEQFF. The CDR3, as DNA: TGTGCCAGCAGCTTTAGCGGGAGGGACAATGAGCAGTTCTTC. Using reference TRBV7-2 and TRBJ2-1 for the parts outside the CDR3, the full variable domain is GAGVSQSPSNKVTEKGKDVELRCDPISGHTALYWYRQSLGQGLEFLIYFQGNSAPDKSGLPSDRFSAERTGGSVSTLTIQRTQQEDSAVYLCASSFSGRDNEQFFGPGTRLTVL.

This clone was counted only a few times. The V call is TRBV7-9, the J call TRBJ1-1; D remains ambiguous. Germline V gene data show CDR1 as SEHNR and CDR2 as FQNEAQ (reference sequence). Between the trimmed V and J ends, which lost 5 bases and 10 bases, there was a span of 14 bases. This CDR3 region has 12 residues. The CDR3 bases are TGTGCCAGCAGCGATCGGACCTCGGGAGCTTTCTTT. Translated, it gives CASSDRTSGAFF. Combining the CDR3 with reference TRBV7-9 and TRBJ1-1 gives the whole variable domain DTGVSQNPRHKITKRGQNVTFRCDPISEHNRLYWYRQTLGQGPEFLTYFQNEAQLEKSRLLSDRFSAERPKGSFSTLEIQRTEQGDSAMYLCASSDRTSGAFFGQGTRLTVV.

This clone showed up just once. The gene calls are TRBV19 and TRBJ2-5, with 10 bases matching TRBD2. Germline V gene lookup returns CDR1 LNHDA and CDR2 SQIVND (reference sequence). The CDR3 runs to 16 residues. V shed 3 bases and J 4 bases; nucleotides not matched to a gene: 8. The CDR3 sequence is CASSMDLAGVGETQYF. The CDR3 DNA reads TGTGCCAGTAGTATGGATCTAGCGGGAGTGGGAGAGACCCAGTACTTC.

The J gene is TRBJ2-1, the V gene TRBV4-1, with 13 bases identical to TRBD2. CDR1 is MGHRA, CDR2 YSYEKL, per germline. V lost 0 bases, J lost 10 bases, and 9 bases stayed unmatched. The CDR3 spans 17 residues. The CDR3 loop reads CASSQETSGRTHGEQFF. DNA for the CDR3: TGCGCCAGCAGCCAAGAGACTAGCGGGAGGACCCACGGCGAGCAGTTCTTC.

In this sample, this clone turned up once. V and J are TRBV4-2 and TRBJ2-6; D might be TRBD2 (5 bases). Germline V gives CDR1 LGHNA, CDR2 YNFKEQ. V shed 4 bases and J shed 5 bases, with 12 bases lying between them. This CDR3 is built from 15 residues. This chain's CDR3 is CASSLAGSRANVLTF. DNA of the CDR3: TGTGCCAGCAGCCTCGCGGGTTCTAGGGCCAACGTCCTGACTTTC.

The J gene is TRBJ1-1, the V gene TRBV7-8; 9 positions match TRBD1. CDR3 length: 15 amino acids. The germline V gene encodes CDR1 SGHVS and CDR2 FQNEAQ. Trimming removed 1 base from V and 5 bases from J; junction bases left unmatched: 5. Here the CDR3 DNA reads TGTGCCAGCAGCTTAGGGGGACAGGGAAAGACTGAAGCTTTCTTT. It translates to CASSLGGQGKTEAFF.